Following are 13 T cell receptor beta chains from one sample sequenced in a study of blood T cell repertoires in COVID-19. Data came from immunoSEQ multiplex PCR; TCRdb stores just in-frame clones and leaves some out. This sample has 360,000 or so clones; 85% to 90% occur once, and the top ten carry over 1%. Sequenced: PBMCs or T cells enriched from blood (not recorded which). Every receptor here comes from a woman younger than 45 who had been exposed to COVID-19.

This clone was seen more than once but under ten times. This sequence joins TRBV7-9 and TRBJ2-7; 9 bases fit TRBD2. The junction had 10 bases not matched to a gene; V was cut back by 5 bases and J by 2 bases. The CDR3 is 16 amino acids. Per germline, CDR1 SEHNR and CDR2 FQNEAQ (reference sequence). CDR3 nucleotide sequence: TGTGCCAGCAGCCCAGGTGCGGGAGGGATCCCCTACGAGCAGTACTTC. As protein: CASSPGAGGIPYEQYF.

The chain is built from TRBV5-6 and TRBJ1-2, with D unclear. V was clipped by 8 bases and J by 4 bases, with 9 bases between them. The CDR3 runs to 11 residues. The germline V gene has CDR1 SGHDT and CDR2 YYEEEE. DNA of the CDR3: TGTGCCAGTGGCCCCAGCTATGGCTACACCTTC. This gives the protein CASGPSYGYTF.

The chain's CDR3 is CASSYPTGENTGELFF. The CDR3 DNA reads as TGTGCCAGCAGTTACCCGACAGGAGAGAACACCGGGGAGCTGTTTTTT. This chain joins TRBV6-6 and TRBJ2-2, with D tentatively TRBD1 (6 bases). V was clipped by 2 bases and J by 1 base, with 11 bases between them. The CDR3 is 16 amino acids. Looked up from germline, CDR1 is MNHNY and CDR2 is SVGAGI (reference sequence).

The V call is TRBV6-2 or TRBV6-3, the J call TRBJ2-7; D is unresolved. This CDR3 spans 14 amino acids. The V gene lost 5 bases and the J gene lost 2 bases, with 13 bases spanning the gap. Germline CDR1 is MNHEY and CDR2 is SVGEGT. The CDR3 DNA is TGTGCCAGCAGTCCCTTCAGGTCCCCCTACGAGCAGTACTTC. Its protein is CASSPFRSPYEQYF.

DNA of the CDR3: TGTGCCAGCAGTTTAGGGGAGCTTACTGAAGCTTTCTTT. It codes for CASSLGELTEAFF. The V call is TRBV12-3 or TRBV12-4, the J call TRBJ1-1; D is ambiguous. V was cut by 1 base and J by 5 bases, with 8 bases left in between. There are 13 residues in the CDR3.

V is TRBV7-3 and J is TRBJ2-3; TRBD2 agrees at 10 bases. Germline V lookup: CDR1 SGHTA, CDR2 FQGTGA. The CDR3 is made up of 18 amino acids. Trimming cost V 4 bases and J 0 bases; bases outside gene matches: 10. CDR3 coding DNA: TGTGCCAGCAGCTCGAGGACTAGCGGAAGTTATAGCACAGATACGCAGTATTTT. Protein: CASSSRTSGSYSTDTQYF.

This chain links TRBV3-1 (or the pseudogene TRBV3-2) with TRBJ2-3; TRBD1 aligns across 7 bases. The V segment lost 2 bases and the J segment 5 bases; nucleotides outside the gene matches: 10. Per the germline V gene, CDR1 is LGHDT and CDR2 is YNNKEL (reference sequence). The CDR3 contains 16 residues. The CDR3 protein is CASSQNYGRGRDTQYF. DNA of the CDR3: TGTGCCAGCAGCCAAAATTACGGAAGGGGGCGAGATACGCAGTATTTT.

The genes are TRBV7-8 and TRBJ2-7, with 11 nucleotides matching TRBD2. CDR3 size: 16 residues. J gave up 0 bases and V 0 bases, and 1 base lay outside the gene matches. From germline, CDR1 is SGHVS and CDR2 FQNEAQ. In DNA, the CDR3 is TGTGCCAGCAGCTTAGCCGGGACTAGCGGCTCCTACGAGCAGTACTTC. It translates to CASSLAGTSGSYEQYF.

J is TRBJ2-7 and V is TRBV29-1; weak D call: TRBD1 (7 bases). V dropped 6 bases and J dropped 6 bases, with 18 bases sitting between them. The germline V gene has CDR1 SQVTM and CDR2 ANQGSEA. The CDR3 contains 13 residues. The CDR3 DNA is TGCAGCGTGAAGGGGCAGGGGGGAGGCGAGCAGTACTTC. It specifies CSVKGQGGGEQYF.

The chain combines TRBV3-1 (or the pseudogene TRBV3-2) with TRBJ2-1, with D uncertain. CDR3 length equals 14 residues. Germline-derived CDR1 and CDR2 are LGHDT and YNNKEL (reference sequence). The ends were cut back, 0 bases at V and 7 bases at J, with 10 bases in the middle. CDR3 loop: CASSQDVELNEQFF. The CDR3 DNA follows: TGTGCCAGCAGCCAAGATGTAGAGCTTAATGAGCAGTTCTTC.

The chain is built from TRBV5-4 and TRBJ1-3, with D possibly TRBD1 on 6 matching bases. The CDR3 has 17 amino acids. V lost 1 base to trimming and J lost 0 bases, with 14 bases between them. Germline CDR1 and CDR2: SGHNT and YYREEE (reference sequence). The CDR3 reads CASSLYRARPSGNTIYF. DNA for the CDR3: TGTGCCAGCAGCTTGTACAGGGCAAGACCCTCTGGAAACACCATATATTTT.

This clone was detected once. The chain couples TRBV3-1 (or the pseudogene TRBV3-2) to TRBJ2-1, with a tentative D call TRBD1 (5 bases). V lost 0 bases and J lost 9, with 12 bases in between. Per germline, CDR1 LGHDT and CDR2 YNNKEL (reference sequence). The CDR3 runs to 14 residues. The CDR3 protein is CASSQDRGRSEQFF. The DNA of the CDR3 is TGTGCCAGCAGCCAAGATAGGGGCAGGAGTGAGCAGTTCTTC.

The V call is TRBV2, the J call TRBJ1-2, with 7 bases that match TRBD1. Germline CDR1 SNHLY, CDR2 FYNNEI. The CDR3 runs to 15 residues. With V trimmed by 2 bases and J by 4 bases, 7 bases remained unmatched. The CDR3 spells CASSERQGGAYGYTF. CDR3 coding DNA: TGTGCCAGCAGTGAAAGGCAGGGGGGTGCCTATGGCTACACCTTC. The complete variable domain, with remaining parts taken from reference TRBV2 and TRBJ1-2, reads EPEVTQTPSHQVTQMGQEVILRCVPISNHLYFYWYRQILGQKVEFLVSFYNNEISEKSEIFDDQFSVERPDGSNFTLKIRSTKLEDSAMYFCASSERQGGAYGYTFGSGTRLTVV.